Listed below are T cell receptor beta chains from one sample, sequenced in a study of blood T cells in healthy people across ages. TCRdb reanalysed the 5' RACE reads using MiXCR and keeps one entry per CDR3 protein. The sample lists approximately 600,000 distinct CDR3 sequences, roughly 50% occurring once. Sequencing was done on a sample of blood. The receptor set was obtained from a man aged 55-75 years in good health. The CDR3 runs from the conserved cysteine through the conserved F or W. A D gene is named only where the DNA matches it firmly. Not all rows give a size; the values are once, few, many and, for expanded clones, a class.

V: TRBV12-3/TRBV12-4
size: .
D: .
J: TRBJ2-1
DNA: TGTGCCAGCAGTTTTGGGGCCCCCAATAATGAGCAGTTCTTC
CDR3: CASSFGAPNNEQFF

V: TRBV7-8
size: .
D: TRBD2
J: TRBJ2-1
DNA: TGTGCCAGCAGCCCGGGGGGAATCATCTCCTACAATGAGCAGTTCTTC
CDR3: CASSPGGIISYNEQFF

V: TRBV7-9
size: .
D: .
J: TRBJ2-3
DNA: TGTGCCAGCAGCGACATGTGGGATACGCAGTATTTT
CDR3: CASSDMWDTQYF

V: TRBV18
size: .
D: .
J: TRBJ2-1
DNA: TGTGCCAGCTCACTTTTGAGTAACAATGAGCAGTTCTTC
CDR3: CASSLLSNNEQFF

V: TRBV3-1
size: many
D: TRBD1
J: TRBJ2-7
DNA: TGTGCCAGCAGCCAAAACAGGGGAGCCTACGAGCAGTACTTC
CDR3: CASSQNRGAYEQYF

V: TRBV2
size: .
D: .
J: TRBJ1-2
DNA: TGTGCCAGCAGTGCGGGCAGCTTCTATGGCTACACCTTC
CDR3: CASSAGSFYGYTF

V: TRBV5-1
size: few
D: TRBD1
J: TRBJ2-1
DNA: TGCGCCAGCAGCACGACAGGGGCAGGGGAGCAGTTCTTC
CDR3: CASSTTGAGEQFF

V: TRBV12-3/TRBV12-4
size: .
D: .
J: TRBJ2-2
DNA: TGTGCCAGCAGCCGCCACGGGACCGACACCGGGGAGCTGTTTTTT
CDR3: CASSRHGTDTGELFF

V: TRBV7-2
size: .
D: .
J: TRBJ1-6
DNA: TGTGCCAGCAGCTCGAGACAGGTGAACTATTCACCCCTCCACTTT
CDR3: CASSSRQVNYSPLHF

V: TRBV7-2
size: .
D: .
J: TRBJ1-2
DNA: TGTGCCAGCAGCTTAGCACACGGAGGCTCTTATGGCTACACCTTC
CDR3: CASSLAHGGSYGYTF

V: TRBV11-2
size: .
D: TRBD1
J: TRBJ1-2
DNA: TGTGCCAGCAGTTTAGACAGGGCCGACTATGGCTACACCTTC
CDR3: CASSLDRADYGYTF

V: TRBV7-2
size: .
D: TRBD1
J: TRBJ1-4
DNA: TGTGCCAGCAGCTTCACAGGGGGTCAGGATGAAAAACTGTTTTTT
CDR3: CASSFTGGQDEKLFF

V: TRBV7-2
size: .
D: .
J: TRBJ2-7
DNA: TGTGCCAGCAGCTTATCCCTCTTCTACGAGCAGTACTTC
CDR3: CASSLSLFYEQYF

V: TRBV29-1
size: .
D: TRBD1
J: TRBJ1-2
DNA: TGCAGCGTTCTGGAACAGGGGACAGGAGGCTACACCTTC
CDR3: CSVLEQGTGGYTF

V: TRBV4-1
size: .
D: .
J: TRBJ2-5
DNA: TGCGCCAGCAGCCAAGATAGGCTAGGGACTCAACGGGAGACCCAGTACTTC
CDR3: CASSQDRLGTQRETQYF

V: TRBV29-1
size: few
D: .
J: TRBJ2-5
DNA: TGCAGCGTTGAAGGGGTGGTCGAGACCCAGTACTTC
CDR3: CSVEGVVETQYF

V: TRBV10-3
size: .
D: .
J: TRBJ2-5
DNA: TGTGCCATCAGTGACCCTCCGACAGGAGCACAAGAGACCCAGTACTTC
CDR3: CAISDPPTGAQETQYF

V: TRBV7-2
size: few
D: .
J: TRBJ2-1
DNA: TGTGCCAGCAGCTTAGTTTCGGTACGCTACAATGAGCAGTTCTTC
CDR3: CASSLVSVRYNEQFF

V: TRBV18
size: few
D: TRBD1
J: TRBJ2-1
DNA: TGTGCCAGCTCACCCCCGACAGGGAGCAATGAGCAGTTCTTC
CDR3: CASSPPTGSNEQFF

V: TRBV11-2
size: .
D: .
J: TRBJ2-1
DNA: TGTGCCAGCAGCTTAGTTGGGGCTCGAGGTGTCGAGCAGTTCTTC
CDR3: CASSLVGARGVEQFF

V: TRBV5-1
size: .
D: .
J: TRBJ2-1
DNA: TGCGCCAGCAGCTTGGGGCCCGGACTGATCGATGAGCAGTTCTTC
CDR3: CASSLGPGLIDEQFF

V: TRBV6-5
size: .
D: .
J: TRBJ2-4
DNA: TGTGCCAGCAGTTACTCCGAAAACATTCAGTACTTC
CDR3: CASSYSENIQYF

V: TRBV11-2
size: few
D: TRBD2
J: TRBJ2-3
DNA: TGTGCCAGCAGCCGCGGGGGGACGCACACAGATACGCAGTATTTT
CDR3: CASSRGGTHTDTQYF

V: TRBV4-2
size: few
D: .
J: TRBJ2-6
DNA: TGTGCCAGCAGCCAAGGGGTAGGGGGAGAGAGCTCTGGGGCCAACGTCCTGACTTTC
CDR3: CASSQGVGGESSGANVLTF

V: TRBV5-6
size: .
D: TRBD1
J: TRBJ1-1
DNA: TGTGCCAGCAGCCCTCGGACAGGGGTGGGCACTGAAGCTTTCTTT
CDR3: CASSPRTGVGTEAFF